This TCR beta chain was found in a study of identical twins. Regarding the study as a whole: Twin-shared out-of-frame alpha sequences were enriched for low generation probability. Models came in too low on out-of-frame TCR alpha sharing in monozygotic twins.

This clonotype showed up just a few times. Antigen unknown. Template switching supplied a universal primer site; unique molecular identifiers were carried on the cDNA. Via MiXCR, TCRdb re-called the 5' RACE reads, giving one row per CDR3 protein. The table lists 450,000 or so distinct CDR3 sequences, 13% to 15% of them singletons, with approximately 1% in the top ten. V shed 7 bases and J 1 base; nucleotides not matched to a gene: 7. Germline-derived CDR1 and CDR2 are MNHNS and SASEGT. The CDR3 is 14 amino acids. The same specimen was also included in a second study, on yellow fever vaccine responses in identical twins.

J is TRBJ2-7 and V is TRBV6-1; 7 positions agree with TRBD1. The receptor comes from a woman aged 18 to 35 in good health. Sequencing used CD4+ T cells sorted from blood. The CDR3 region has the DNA TGTGCCAGCATCGGGACAGCTGAATCCTACGAGCAGTACTTC. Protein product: CASIGTAESYEQYF.